This T cell receptor beta chain was identified during a study of T cell changes during pregnancy in multiple sclerosis. This clone occurred a few times. This CDR3 region has 15 residues. The V gene's germline CDR1 is MNHEY and CDR2 SVGAGI. V dropped 6 bases and J dropped 3; count of bases not matched to a gene: 5. Using immunoSEQ multiplex PCR, the repertoire was profiled, and TCRdb retains in-frame clones only, with some absent. The profile shows about 80,000 clones, 94% of them singletons. Sequencing was performed on peripheral blood, taken in the second trimester of pregnancy. The clonotype was recovered from a female donor in good health, enrolled as a control in a pregnancy study. The rearrangement joins TRBV6-5 to TRBJ2-3, with 11 positions matching TRBD2. The CDR3 here is CASRLGLAGTDTQYF. CDR3 DNA: TGTGCCAGCAGACTCGGACTAGCGGGTACAGATACGCAGTATTTT.